The 30 T cell receptor beta chains below come from one sample, sequenced in a study of blood T cell repertoires in COVID-19. Measured with immunoSEQ multiplex PCR; TCRdb has only the in-frame clones, and not every one. The sample lists tens of thousands of clones, 86% seen once, with 4.5% to 6% in the top ten. The sample was peripheral blood. The receptors were sampled from a man aged 50 to 60 with active or convalescent COVID-19.

Remarks on this clone: Germline is not matched at one junction end, which may reflect a read error. The chain recombines TRBV2 with TRBJ1-1, with 9 bases aligning to TRBD1. Germline loops: CDR1 SNHLY, CDR2 FYNNEI. This CDR3 comprises 14 residues. CDR3 in DNA: TGTGCCAGCAGGGAAGACAGGGGGGGAACTGAAGCTTTCTTT. It encodes CASREDRGGTEAFF.

The gene calls are TRBV10-1 and TRBJ1-2; D gene uncertain. The V end lost 3 bases, the J end lost 7 bases, and 6 bases lay between the germline ends. The germline CDR1 and CDR2 sequences are WNHNN and SYGVQD (reference sequence). The CDR3 runs to 11 residues. The CDR3 DNA is TGCGCCAGCAGTGACAGGTTTGGCTACACCTTC. Its translation is CASSDRFGYTF.

The chain combines TRBV15 with TRBJ1-3, with D tentatively TRBD1 (5 bases). Germline values: CDR1 LNHNV, CDR2 YYDKDF (reference sequence). This CDR3 is 15 amino acids long. Trimming left V 3 bases short and J 4 bases short, with 13 bases between. DNA of the CDR3: TGTGCCACCAGCAGGGAGACAGTTGCAGGAAACACCATATATTTT. Translated, it gives CATSRETVAGNTIYF.

The genes are TRBV6-6 and TRBJ2-5; 9 positions agree with TRBD2. CDR1 and CDR2 from the germline V gene are MNHNY and SVGAGI (reference sequence). This CDR3 region has 15 residues. With V trimmed by 8 bases and J by 1 base, 8 bases remained unmatched. The CDR3 region is CASGRLAGLQETQYF. The CDR3 DNA reads as TGTGCCAGCGGACGGCTAGCGGGGCTCCAAGAGACCCAGTACTTC.

The gene calls are TRBV19 and TRBJ1-5; 7 nucleotides align to TRBD1. The J segment lost 8 bases and the V segment lost 4 bases, leaving 8 bases of the junction unmatched. The CDR3 covers 14 residues. Germline CDR1 LNHDA, CDR2 SQIVND (reference sequence). CDR3 sequence (DNA): TGTGCCAGTAGTAACTACAGGGGAATAGAGCCCCAGCATTTT. This gives the protein CASSNYRGIEPQHF.

The chain recombines TRBV10-3 with TRBJ2-1; no reliable D call. Germline V gives CDR1 ENHRY, CDR2 SYGVKD. The CDR3 covers 13 residues. With 2 bases removed from V and 4 bases from J, the gap between germline ends came to 6 bases. The CDR3 is CAISEATYNEQFF. The DNA for the CDR3 is TGTGCCATCAGTGAGGCGACATACAATGAGCAGTTCTTC.

The rearrangement links TRBV5-8 to TRBJ1-6; 8 positions match TRBD1. CDR1 SGHTS and CDR2 YDEGEE come from the germline V gene. This CDR3 is built from 14 residues. With V trimmed by 5 bases and J by 7 bases, 5 bases remained unmatched. For the CDR3, the DNA is TGTGCCAGCAGAGGACAGGGATGGAATTCACCCCTCCACTTT. Amino acids: CASRGQGWNSPLHF.

This chain links TRBV18 with TRBJ1-1; 8 nucleotides match TRBD1. The V gene's germline CDR1 is KGHSH and CDR2 LQKENI. This CDR3 comprises 18 residues. V gave up 2 bases and J gave up 4 bases; unmatched junction bases: 15. The CDR3 DNA reads as TGTGCCAGCTCACCAACCGCCGGACAGGGCGGCGTCGGCACTGAAGCTTTCTTT. Protein: CASSPTAGQGGVGTEAFF. Together with reference TRBV18 and TRBJ1-1, the CDR3 gives the full variable domain: NAGVMQNPRHLVRRRGQEARLRCSPMKGHSHVYWYRQLPEEGLKFMVYLQKENIIDESGMPKERFSAEFPKEGPSILRIQQVVRGDSAAYFCASSPTAGQGGVGTEAFFGQGTRLTVV.

Only a few counts were recorded for this clone. The same CDR3 is also encoded by other DNA sequences in this sample. This chain joins TRBV4-1 and TRBJ2-3, with a possible D match to TRBD1 (5 bases). Between the trimmed V and J ends, which lost 2 bases and 1 base, there was a span of 10 bases. This CDR3 is 15 amino acids long. CDR1 and CDR2 (germline): MGHRA, YSYEKL. CDR3 coding DNA: TGCGCCAGCAGCCAATCAGGACAAGGCACAGATACGCAGTATTTT. This sequence encodes CASSQSGQGTDTQYF.

The CDR3 sequence: CASSLHVGSTEAFF. The CDR3 DNA reads TGTGCCAGCAGCCTCCACGTAGGGAGCACTGAAGCTTTCTTT. This chain connects TRBV14 to TRBJ1-1, with D unresolved. Germline V lookup: CDR1 SGHDN, CDR2 FVKESK. The CDR3 loop spans 14 amino acids. Trimming removed 4 bases from V and 4 bases from J, with 13 bases in between.

The chain is built from TRBV7-7 and TRBJ2-2; 10 bases agree with TRBD1. This CDR3 has 15 amino acids. V was pared by 4 bases and J by 6 bases, with 5 bases of the junction left unmatched. CDR1 is SSHAT and CDR2 is FNYEAQ in the germline V gene (reference sequence). The CDR3 nucleotides read TGTGCCAGCAGCTCGACAGGGGGCGCGTCCGGGGAGCTGTTTTTT. Translated, it gives CASSSTGGASGELFF.

The V and J genes are TRBV5-6 and TRBJ2-1; 8 bases fit TRBD1. The CDR3 runs to 15 residues. Germline V gene lookup returns CDR1 SGHDT and CDR2 YYEEEE. Unmatched junction bases numbered 3, after V lost 4 bases and J lost 0 bases. The CDR3 region is CASSRGQVSYNEQFF. CDR3 nucleotides: TGTGCCAGCAGCAGGGGACAGGTCTCCTACAATGAGCAGTTCTTC.

This chain connects TRBV30 to TRBJ2-1; 11 nucleotides match TRBD1. V was clipped by 2 bases and J by 0 bases; unmatched bases: 9. The V gene's germline CDR1 is GTSNPN and CDR2 SVGIG (reference sequence). The CDR3 has 18 residues. The CDR3 DNA is TGTGCCTGGAGTCGGGACAGGGGGACCTCCCACTCCTACAATGAGCAGTTCTTC. This codes for CAWSRDRGTSHSYNEQFF. The full variable domain, completed using reference TRBV30 and TRBJ2-1, is SQTIHQWPATLVQPVGSPLSLECTVEGTSNPNLYWYRQAAGRGLQLLFYSVGIGQISSEVPQNLSASRPQDRQFILSSKKLLLSDSGFYLCAWSRDRGTSHSYNEQFFGPGTRLTVL.

Note on this clone: The junction departs from the called germline gene at one end, perhaps through a read error. The gene calls are TRBV7-2 and TRBJ1-3; D gene ambiguous. This CDR3 spans 18 amino acids. The V gene's germline CDR1 is SGHTA and CDR2 FQGNSA. CDR3 bases: TGTGCCAGCAGCCTAGCAAATTCTTTTTTCAGCTCTGGAAACACCATATATTTT. Translating gives CASSLANSFFSSGNTIYF.

The rearrangement uses TRBV9 and TRBJ1-3, with 10 bases matching TRBD1. The J segment lost 7 bases and the V segment lost 0 bases, leaving 10 bases of the junction unmatched. Germline V gene sequence: CDR1 SGDLS, CDR2 YYNGEE. This CDR3 region has 17 residues. Here the CDR3 reads CASSVAPPGTGANTIYF. The CDR3 DNA sequence: TGTGCCAGCAGCGTAGCCCCTCCCGGGACAGGGGCGAACACCATATATTTT.

The chain uses TRBV12-3 or TRBV12-4 and TRBJ1-5; no definite D call. The V end lost 3 bases, the J end lost 4 bases, and 7 bases lay between the germline ends. CDR3 length: 13 amino acids. The CDR3 is CASSFPQNQPQHF. CDR3 bases: TGTGCCAGCAGTTTCCCCCAAAATCAGCCCCAGCATTTT.

The rearrangement joins TRBV2 to TRBJ2-7; 14 bases agree with TRBD2. Per germline, CDR1 SNHLY and CDR2 FYNNEI. J lost 9 bases, V lost 8 bases, and 6 bases had no gene match. This CDR3 contains 13 residues. The CDR3 DNA follows: TGTGCCAGCCGGACTAGCGGGGGGTCGGGGCAGTACGTC. It encodes CASRTSGGSGQYV.

V usage is TRBV7-2 and J usage is TRBJ2-3, with 7 bases identical to TRBD2. Germline V gives CDR1 SGHTA, CDR2 FQGNSA. The length of the CDR3 is 15 residues. With V trimmed by 4 bases and J by 0 bases, 4 bases remained unmatched. As DNA, the CDR3 is TGTGCCAGCAGCTATTCAGCGGGGAGCACAGATACGCAGTATTTT. It specifies CASSYSAGSTDTQYF.

This clone showed up just once. The rearrangement joins TRBV2 to TRBJ2-7, with no clear D. This CDR3 spans 14 amino acids. Germline CDR1 reads SNHLY; CDR2 reads FYNNEI. V was trimmed by 7 bases and J by 6 bases, leaving 19 bases between them. The CDR3 region has the DNA TGTGCCAGCACGGAGCTACTCCACTCGAGCGAGCAGTACTTC. This sequence encodes CASTELLHSSEQYF.

The chain recombines TRBV3-1 (or the pseudogene TRBV3-2) with TRBJ1-5, with D possibly being TRBD1 (6 bases). The germline CDR1 and CDR2 sequences are LGHDT and YNNKEL (reference sequence). The CDR3 runs 15 residues. V gave up 1 base and J gave up 4 bases, with 11 bases separating them. The CDR3 DNA follows: TGTGCCAGCAGCCAAGCGGACAGTCAGAATCAGCCCCAGCATTTT. It encodes CASSQADSQNQPQHF.

V gene TRBV12-3 or TRBV12-4 combines with J gene TRBJ2-5; D remains unclear. The CDR3 has 12 residues. V lost 3 bases, J lost 4 bases, and 6 bases lay in between. This CDR3 reads CASSLTGETQYF. The CDR3 DNA is TGTGCCAGCAGTTTGACGGGAGAGACCCAGTACTTC.

The chain carries TRBV20-1 and TRBJ2-1; D unclear. Germline CDR1 is DFQATT and CDR2 is SNEGSKA (reference sequence). The CDR3 is made up of 14 amino acids. With 3 bases removed from V and 0 bases from J, the gap between germline ends came to 9 bases. The CDR3 sequence is CSASTLSSYNEQFF. The CDR3 nucleotides read TGCAGTGCTAGTACCCTGAGCTCCTACAATGAGCAGTTCTTC.

The chain is built from TRBV28 and TRBJ2-5, with D unclear. The CDR3 spans 13 residues. Trimming pared 2 bases from V and 4 bases from J, leaving 8 bases between. In germline, CDR1 is MDHEN, CDR2 SYDVKM. CDR3 nucleotides: TGTGCCAGCAGTTTAGGGCAGCTAGAGACCCAGTACTTC. This codes for CASSLGQLETQYF.

CDR3 nucleotide sequence: TGTGCCAGTAGTTTTGGGCGGACAGGAATAAATTCACCCCTCCACTTT. Amino acid sequence: CASSFGRTGINSPLHF. The chain combines TRBV19 with TRBJ1-6, with 7 bases lining up with TRBD1. V lost 5 bases and J lost 7; bases outside the gene matches: 11. The germline CDR1 and CDR2 sequences are LNHDA and SQIVND (reference sequence). The CDR3 loop spans 16 amino acids.

The V and J genes are TRBV6-7 and TRBJ2-1, with TRBD1 as a possible D gene (6 bases). TRBV6-7 is identified as an open reading frame with a role that is uncertain. The CDR3 has 11 amino acids. Trimming shortened V by 8 bases and J by 8 bases, and 10 bases separated the two germline ends. CDR3 nucleotide sequence: TGTGCCAGCTTCTACAGGGATGAGCAGTTCTTC. Translated: CASFYRDEQFF.

V gene TRBV6-6 combines with J gene TRBJ2-3; 7 nucleotides align to TRBD1. V trimming: 5 bases; J trimming: 5 bases; junction bases outside the gene matches: 19. The length of the CDR3 is 18 residues. CDR1 is MNHNY, CDR2 SVGAGI, per germline (reference sequence). The DNA for the CDR3 is TGTGCCAGCAGTCTCGGCCCCTCTACGGACAGGTTAAGAGATACGCAGTATTTT. Translated: CASSLGPSTDRLRDTQYF.

This chain links TRBV19 with TRBJ2-1; TRBD1 aligns across 9 bases. Germline-derived CDR1 and CDR2 are LNHDA and SQIVND (reference sequence). V gave up 4 bases and J gave up 6 bases; unmatched junction bases: 7. This CDR3 has 15 residues. Here the CDR3 DNA reads TGTGCCAGTAGTAGAACAGGGGGCGCGGGCAATGAGCAGTTCTTC. This gives the protein CASSRTGGAGNEQFF.

V and J are TRBV2 and TRBJ2-1; tentatively, D is TRBD2 (5 bases). V lost 6 bases and J lost 8, with 11 bases in between. This CDR3 spans 12 amino acids. CDR1 is SNHLY and CDR2 is FYNNEI in the germline V gene. CDR3 residues: CASRRNGDEQFF. Here the CDR3 DNA reads TGTGCCAGCAGGAGAAACGGGGATGAGCAGTTCTTC.

The gene calls are TRBV6-6 and TRBJ2-5; the D is unclear. Trimming left V 4 bases short and J 2 bases short, with 5 bases between. This CDR3 has 12 amino acids. Germline values: CDR1 MNHNY, CDR2 SVGAGI (reference sequence). The CDR3 spells CASSWSQETQYF. CDR3 DNA: TGTGCCAGCAGTTGGAGTCAAGAGACCCAGTACTTC.

The DNA for the CDR3 is TGTGCCAGCAGCTTAGTTTCGGGACAGGTCAATTCACCCCTCCACTTT. It yields the protein CASSLVSGQVNSPLHF. The chain carries TRBV7-9 and TRBJ1-6; 8 nucleotides agree with TRBD1. J was trimmed by 7 bases and V by 1 base; bases with no gene match: 6. Per germline, CDR1 SEHNR and CDR2 FQNEAQ (reference sequence). CDR3 length: 16 amino acids.